This T cell receptor beta chain derives from a study of shared clonotypes between healthy human individuals. Libraries were prepared by immunoSEQ multiplex PCR; TCRdb keeps only in-frame clonotypes and omits some of them. The profile shows around 2,000,000 clones, about 95% of them singletons. CD45RO-negative CD8 cells positively selected for CCR7 made up the naive population, which excluded terminally differentiated effector memory CD45RA+ cells. The material sequenced was naive CD8+ T cells sorted from blood. This sequence was found in a man between 18 and 35 years old in good health.

As DNA, the CDR3 is TGTGCCAGCAGCTTAATTGTCTTCGGCACAGGGGGCAAGTACGAGCAGTACTTC. Its protein is CASSLIVFGTGGKYEQYF. The J gene is TRBJ2-7, the V gene TRBV7-8, with 9 nucleotides matching TRBD1. V shed 2 bases, J shed 4 bases, and the junction held 15 bases outside the gene matches. Germline CDR1 and CDR2: SGHVS and FQNEAQ. This CDR3 region has 18 residues.